This TCR beta chain was sequenced for a study of blood T cells in healthy people across ages. Points from the study as a whole: Across samples, TCR beta diversity tracked strongly with naive T cell percentage.

The CDR3 length is 15 residues. Germline trimming cut 6 bases from V and 14 bases from J; bases unmatched to any gene: 17. In germline, CDR1 is SGHTA, CDR2 FQGNSA. Turning to this clonotype: Its antigen remains unidentified.

A J-beta primer mix and a sample-barcoded 5' primer were used in a second PCR of roughly 6 to 12 cycles. Each TCR beta cDNA got a 12-nucleotide random molecular identifier. TCRdb passed the 5' RACE reads through MiXCR, listing each CDR3 protein once. Of 350,000 to 450,000 distinct CDR3 sequences listed, 45% to 65% are singletons. The sample providers were healthy Caucasian people from Russia, aged about 6 to 90. The TCR was taken from a man in his 60s in good health. The V gene is TRBV7-2, the J gene TRBJ2-3; 10 bases map to TRBD2. The sample taken for sequencing was blood. This chain's CDR3 is CASSKRGGRARYAYF. CDR3 in DNA: TGTGCCAGCAGTAAGCGGGGGGGGCGAGCCAGATACGCGTATTTT.